This T cell receptor (beta chain) was found in a study of T cell responses to AZD1222 COVID-19 vaccine. Clones were read by immunoSEQ multiplex PCR, and TCRdb kept only the in-frame ones, dropping some. The sample comprises approximately 200,000 clones, approximately 91% of which are singletons, and about 3.5% rests with the top ten. Study-level results: Samples come after the peak T cell response, not at day 14. Seropositive AZD1222 recipients at baseline numbered only 6 or 7. Increased Spike-specific TCR breadth and depth were observed after two AZD1222 doses. Donor demographics were predominantly white British with a female majority; clonal diversity may be underestimated.

On this clone itself: What it recognizes is unknown.

Unmatched junction bases numbered 9, after V lost 5 bases and J lost 7 bases. CDR3 length: 15 residues. The V gene's germline CDR1 is SGHNT and CDR2 YYREEE (reference sequence). This specimen consisted of peripheral blood, obtained 28 days after the second AZD1222 dose. V and J are TRBV5-4 and TRBJ1-4, with 9 nucleotides matching TRBD1. The receptor's source is an adult who received the AZD1222 COVID-19 vaccine. The CDR3 here is CASSPGQGKGEKLFF. DNA for the CDR3: TGTGCCAGCAGTCCTGGACAGGGGAAGGGTGAAAAACTGTTTTTT.